The clone carrying this T cell receptor (beta chain) appeared a few times. Its antigen is unknown. The investigators reverse transcribed all of the isolated RNA, so they sequenced expressed TCRB transcripts. Sequencing was performed with immunoSEQ multiplex PCR; in TCRdb, only in-frame clones are kept and a portion is missing. Found here are around 110,000 clones, roughly 15% of them singletons; the top ten hold approximately 2.3%. The data were taken from a study of beta chain features in type 1 diabetes. Study-wide results and caveats: All four CD4+ subsets of Type 1 diabetes patients contained TCRB CDR3s that were moderately but significantly shorter. Shorter templates may be favored by PCR, equally so in patients and controls.

The CDR3 runs to 15 residues. Germline V gene data show CDR1 as SEHNR and CDR2 as FQNEAQ (reference sequence). V shed 5 bases and J shed 8 bases, with 18 bases lying between them. Sequencing used central memory CD4+ T cells from blood. The rearrangement joins TRBV7-9 to TRBJ1-4, with D perhaps TRBD1 (5 bases). The source is a man in his thirties or forties with type 1 diabetes. Here the CDR3 DNA reads TGTGCCAGCAGCCCCTTGGCGGGGCGTAGCGAAAAACTGTTTTTT. Protein: CASSPLAGRSEKLFF.